Listed below are T cell receptor beta chains from one sample, sequenced in a study of OX40 agonist ivuxolimab in advanced cancers. This table comes from immunoSEQ multiplex PCR, and its TCRdb copy is limited to in-frame clones, with some not included. The data contain around 94,000 clones, around 90% of them singletons. This sample comprised CD4+ or CD8+ T cells sorted from blood, obtained in a trial of the OX40 agonist ivuxolimab. The origin of the receptors is an adult with an advanced solid tumor such as melanoma, head and neck, liver or kidney cancer. Both conserved end residues are part of each CDR3. A D gene is named only where the DNA matches it firmly. Where a row states a size, it is once, few, many or the class of an expanded clone; other rows omit it.

j_call,v_call,d_call,clone_size,cdr3_aa,cdr3_nt
TRBJ1-1,TRBV19,-,few,CASRLGAPNTEAFF,TGTGCCAGTCGCTTGGGGGCCCCGAACACTGAAGCTTTCTTT
TRBJ1-1,TRBV6-5,-,-,CASRAGEPTEAFF,TGTGCCAGCAGGGCAGGAGAACCCACTGAAGCTTTCTTT
TRBJ1-1,TRBV5-1,-,-,CASSFRGGGTEAFF,TGCGCCAGCAGCTTCCGGGGTGGGGGCACTGAAGCTTTCTTT
TRBJ1-1,TRBV6-6,-,-,CASSYSDSEAFF,TGTGCCAGCAGTTACTCGGACTCTGAAGCTTTCTTT
TRBJ2-1,TRBV27,-,-,CASSLYEGDEQFF,TGTGCCAGCAGTCTATACGAGGGAGATGAGCAGTTCTTC
TRBJ2-7,TRBV13,-,-,CASSFLTANSYEQYF,TGTGCCAGCAGCTTCCTGACTGCAAATTCCTACGAGCAGTACTTC
TRBJ1-1,TRBV29-1,-,-,CSVDIEGWGGTEAFF,TGCAGCGTTGACATCGAGGGGTGGGGTGGCACTGAAGCTTTCTTT
TRBJ2-5,TRBV11-2,-,-,CASSLGGTGETQYF,TGTGCCAGCAGCTTAGGTGGTACGGGAGAGACCCAGTACTTC
TRBJ1-3,TRBV1,-,-,CTSSHNGVEGGNTIYF,TGCACCAGCAGCCATAATGGGGTCGAAGGTGGAAACACCATATATTTT
TRBJ2-3,TRBV7-3,-,once,CASSGITDTQYF,TGTGCCAGCAGCGGCATTACAGATACGCAGTATTTT
TRBJ1-1,TRBV28,-,-,CASSSISAEAFF,TGTGCCAGCAGTTCGATTTCGGCTGAAGCTTTCTTT
TRBJ1-1,TRBV19,-,few,CASGWFPEAFF,TGTGCCAGTGGGTGGTTTCCAGAAGCTTTCTTT
TRBJ1-1,TRBV18,-,-,CASSEQGYDEAFF,TGTGCCAGCTCAGAGCAGGGATATGATGAAGCTTTCTTT
TRBJ2-7,TRBV27,-,-,CASSLGHPGGEQYF,TGTGCCAGCAGTTTGGGACACCCCGGGGGGGAGCAGTACTTC
TRBJ2-5,TRBV6-5,-,-,CASSSRAGRLETQYF,TGTGCCAGCAGTTCTCGGGCAGGGAGGTTGGAGACCCAGTACTTC
TRBJ1-1,TRBV27,TRBD1,-,CASSPRTGTEAFF,TGTGCCAGCAGTCCCAGGACAGGGACTGAAGCTTTCTTT
TRBJ1-4,TRBV4-1,-,-,CASSHAGVREKLFF,TGCGCCAGCAGCCATGCAGGGGTTCGTGAAAAACTGTTTTTT
TRBJ2-7,TRBV9,TRBD1,-,CASSFTTGYEQYF,TGTGCCAGCAGCTTTACGACAGGGTACGAGCAGTACTTC
TRBJ1-5,TRBV23-1,-,-,CASSQPPCSRDSNQPRHF,TGCGCCAGCAGTCAACCGCCTTGCAGCCGTGACAGCAATCAGCCCCGGCATTTT
TRBJ2-5,TRBV5-4,-,-,CASSKQDRQETQYF,TGTGCCAGCAGCAAACAGGACAGACAAGAGACCCAGTACTTC
TRBJ2-2,TRBV6-1,TRBD1,-,CASSESTSLTGRKKVAGELFF,TGTGCCAGCAGTGAATCAACCTCCCTGACAGGGAGAAAGAAAGTAGCCGGGGAGCTGTTTTTT
TRBJ1-5,TRBV18,TRBD1,-,CASSLLGDRRNQPQHF,TGTGCCAGCTCACTCCTCGGGGACAGACGCAATCAGCCCCAGCATTTT
TRBJ1-2,TRBV2,TRBD1,-,CASSGGTGAGYTF,TGTGCCAGCAGCGGGGGGACAGGGGCTGGCTACACCTTC
TRBJ2-2,TRBV7-6,-,-,CASSSGVGELFF,TGTGCCAGCAGCTCGGGTGTCGGGGAGCTGTTTTTT
TRBJ2-1,TRBV4-1,-,once,CASSQRGGAGTSYNEQFF,TGCGCCAGCAGCCAGAGAGGGGGAGCGGGGACGTCCTACAATGAGCAGTTCTTC
TRBJ1-5,TRBV5-8,-,few,CASSLVSHF,TGTGCCAGCAGCTTGGTCAGCCATTTT
TRBJ2-7,TRBV6-5,-,-,CASSFQGPYDEQYF,TGTGCCAGCAGTTTCCAGGGACCCTACGACGAGCAGTACTTC
TRBJ1-4,TRBV7-8,-,-,CASSLGGGSEKLFF,TGTGCCAGCAGCCTCGGGGGGGGTAGTGAAAAACTGTTTTTT
TRBJ1-4,TRBV2,TRBD1,-,CARTGEDNEKLFF,TGTGCCAGAACAGGGGAGGATAATGAAAAACTGTTTTTT
TRBJ1-3,TRBV30,-,-,CAGHTSSGNTIYF,TGTGCCGGGCACACGAGCTCTGGAAACACCATATATTTT
TRBJ2-1,TRBV7-8,-,-,CASSLGRVRAYNEQFF,TGTGCCAGCAGCTTAGGCCGGGTTAGGGCCTACAATGAGCAGTTCTTC
TRBJ2-7,TRBV7-2,-,-,CASSLGDAYEQYF,TGTGCCAGCAGCTTAGGGGATGCCTACGAGCAGTACTTC
TRBJ2-7,TRBV7-9,-,-,CASSPRTAYEQYF,TGTGCCAGCAGCCCCCGGACTGCCTACGAGCAGTACTTC
TRBJ2-1,TRBV9,TRBD2,-,CASSVAASGYNEQFF,TGTGCCAGCAGCGTAGCGGCTAGCGGTTACAATGAGCAGTTCTTC
TRBJ1-5,TRBV28,-,few,CASSLRLSNQPQHF,TGTGCCAGCAGTTTACGGCTTAGCAATCAGCCCCAGCATTTT
TRBJ1-2,TRBV7-2,-,-,CASSLSLGGLGYGYTF,TGTGCCAGCAGCTTATCCCTTGGAGGGTTAGGCTATGGCTACACCTTC
TRBJ1-1,TRBV29-1,-,-,CSVAGRGNTEAFF,TGCAGCGTTGCGGGACGGGGAAACACTGAAGCTTTCTTT
TRBJ2-5,TRBV5-8,TRBD1,-,CASSGKTGMGKETQYF,TGTGCCAGCAGCGGGAAGACAGGGATGGGGAAAGAGACCCAGTACTTC
TRBJ2-3,TRBV27,TRBD1,-,CASSLGQGHTDTQYF,TGTGCCAGCAGTTTAGGACAGGGACACACAGATACGCAGTATTTT
TRBJ1-2,TRBV14,-,-,CASSHGDEDNYGYTF,TGTGCCAGCAGCCATGGGGACGAAGATAACTATGGCTACACCTTC
TRBJ2-7,TRBV19,-,-,CASSLQGSYEQYF,TGTGCCAGTAGTCTCCAGGGGTCCTACGAGCAGTACTTC